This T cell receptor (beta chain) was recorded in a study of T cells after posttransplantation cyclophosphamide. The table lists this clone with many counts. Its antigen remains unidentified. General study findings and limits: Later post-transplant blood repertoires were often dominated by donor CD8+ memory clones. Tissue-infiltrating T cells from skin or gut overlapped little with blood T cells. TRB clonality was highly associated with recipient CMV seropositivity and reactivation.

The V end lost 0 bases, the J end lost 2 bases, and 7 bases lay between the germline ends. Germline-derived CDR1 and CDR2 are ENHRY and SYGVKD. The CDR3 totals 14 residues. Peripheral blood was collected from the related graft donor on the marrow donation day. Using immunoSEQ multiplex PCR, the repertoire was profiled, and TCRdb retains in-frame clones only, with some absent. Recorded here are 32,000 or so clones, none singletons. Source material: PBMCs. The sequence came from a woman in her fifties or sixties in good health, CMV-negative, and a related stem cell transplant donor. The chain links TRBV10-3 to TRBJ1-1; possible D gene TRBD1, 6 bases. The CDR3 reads CAISESTGNTEAFF. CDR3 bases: TGTGCCATCAGTGAGTCGACAGGTAACACTGAAGCTTTCTTT.